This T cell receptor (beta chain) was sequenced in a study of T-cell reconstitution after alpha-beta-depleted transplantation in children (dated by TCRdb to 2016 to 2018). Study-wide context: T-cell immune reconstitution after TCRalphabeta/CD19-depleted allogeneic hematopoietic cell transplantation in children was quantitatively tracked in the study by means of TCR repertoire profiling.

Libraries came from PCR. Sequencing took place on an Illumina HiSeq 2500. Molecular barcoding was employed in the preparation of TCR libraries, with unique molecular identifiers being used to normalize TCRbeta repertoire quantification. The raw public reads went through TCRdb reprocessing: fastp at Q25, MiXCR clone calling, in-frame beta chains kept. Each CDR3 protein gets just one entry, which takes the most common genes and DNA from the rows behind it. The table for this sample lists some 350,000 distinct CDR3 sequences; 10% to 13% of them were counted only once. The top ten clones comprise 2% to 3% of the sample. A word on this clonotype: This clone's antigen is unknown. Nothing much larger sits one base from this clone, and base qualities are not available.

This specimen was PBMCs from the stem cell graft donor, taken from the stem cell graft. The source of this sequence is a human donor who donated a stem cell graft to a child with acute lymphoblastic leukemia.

The CDR3 sequence is CASSFDRAGGELFF. The nucleotide sequence is TGTGCCAGCAGCTTCGACAGGGCGGGCGGGGAGCTGTTTTTT. The sequence links TRBV9 to TRBJ2-2, with 7 bases aligning to TRBD1. V trim: 4 bases; J trim: 7 bases; unmatched bases: 7. From the cysteine up to the phenylalanine, the CDR3 has a length of 14 residues. Only the CDR3 part of the read is kept: 42 bases, read in frame from the first base. The CDR1 and CDR2 encoded by the germline V gene are SGDLS and YYNGEE.